This TCR beta chain was captured by sequencing in a study of T-cell reconstitution after alpha-beta-depleted transplantation in children. The table lists this clonotype with many counts. Its target is unknown. Study-level points and caveats: Fresh T-cell production supplied most of the T-cell counts and diversity seen one year after transplant.

Unique molecular identifiers were used to barcode this TCRbeta library. TCRdb reanalysed the PCR reads using MiXCR and keeps one entry per CDR3 protein. This table has 200,000 to 250,000 distinct CDR3 sequences, roughly a tenth appearing once. This CDR3 contains 14 residues. The V gene's germline CDR1 is SGHAT and CDR2 FQNNGV. V lost 5 bases and J lost 4; bases outside the gene matches: 7. The sequence came from a child younger than two with acute myeloid leukemia, due to receive a stem cell transplant. This sequence joins TRBV11-2 and TRBJ2-7, with 8 bases identical to TRBD2. Sequences were derived from PBMCs, sampled before TCRalphabeta/CD19-depleted stem cell transplant. The CDR3 protein is CASSNGASGYEQYF. The CDR3 region has the DNA TGTGCCAGCAGCAACGGGGCTAGCGGGTACGAGCAGTACTTC.